Each of the 26 T cell receptor beta chains below was sequenced from the same sample in a study of T cells after yellow fever vaccination. TCRdb re-analysed the 5' RACE reads in MiXCR, keeping a single row per CDR3 protein. Of hundreds of thousands of distinct CDR3 sequences in the sample, roughly 14% were seen once. The sample here was PBMCs, taken on the day of the yellow fever booster vaccination. Every receptor here comes from a man aged 25 to 40 who received the YFV17D yellow fever vaccine.

Only a few counts were recorded for this clonotype. The rearrangement links TRBV6-1 to TRBJ1-5; unclear D gene. Deletions cut 6 bases from V and 2 bases from J, with 8 bases between. CDR1 MNHNS and CDR2 SASEGT come from the germline V gene. The CDR3 is 13 amino acids. The CDR3 reads CASRAGGNQPQHF. The CDR3 DNA sequence: TGTGCCAGCAGGGCCGGAGGCAATCAGCCCCAGCATTTT.

This clonotype showed up just a few times. The chain carries TRBV12-3 or TRBV12-4 and TRBJ2-1, with 8 bases matching TRBD2. After removal of 3 bases from V and 6 bases from J, the junction contained 4 bases not matched to a gene. The CDR3 consists of 14 residues. This chain's CDR3 is CASSFPGLVNEQFF. The CDR3 DNA reads TGTGCCAGCAGTTTTCCGGGACTAGTCAATGAGCAGTTCTTC.

This clonotype was counted between two and nine times. The V call is TRBV30, the J call TRBJ1-3, with unresolved D. V was trimmed by 1 base and J by 3 bases, leaving 7 bases between them. The CDR3 extends over 13 amino acids. The germline V gene encodes CDR1 GTSNPN and CDR2 SVGIG (reference sequence). CDR3 protein: CAWSDGSGNTIYF. The DNA for the CDR3 is TGTGCCTGGAGTGACGGGAGTGGAAACACCATATATTTT.

This sequence joins TRBV7-8 and TRBJ2-1, with 9 bases lining up with TRBD2. From germline, CDR1 is SGHVS and CDR2 FQNEAQ. V was pared by 4 bases and J by 1 base, with 14 bases of the junction left unmatched. The CDR3 contains 19 residues. As DNA, the CDR3 is TGTGCCAGCAGCTCTATTACCTCGATAAGCGGGAGGTCCTACAATGAGCAGTTCTTC. This gives the protein CASSSITSISGRSYNEQFF.

This clonotype was counted only a few times. The CDR3 nucleotides read TGCGCCAGCAGTACCGACAGTACGAACACCGGGGAGCTGTTTTTT. Translation gives CASSTDSTNTGELFF. The chain links TRBV5-1 to TRBJ2-2, with D possibly being TRBD1 (5 bases). Germline CDR1 and CDR2: SGHRS and YFSETQ. V was cut by 5 bases and J by 0 bases, with 11 bases left in between. The length of the CDR3 is 15 residues. Filled out from reference TRBV5-1 and TRBJ2-2, the complete variable domain reads KAGVTQTPRYLIKTRGQQVTLSCSPISGHRSVSWYQQTPGQGLQFLFEYFSETQRNKGNFPGRFSGRQFSNSRSEMNVSTLELGDSALYLCASSTDSTNTGELFFGEGSRLTVL.

This clonotype has only a few counts. V usage is TRBV7-2 and J usage is TRBJ1-2; D remains ambiguous. Trimming removed 4 bases at V and 4 bases at J, with 10 bases between. The CDR3 consists of 13 residues. CDR1 is SGHTA and CDR2 is FQGNSA in the germline V gene. In DNA, the CDR3 is TGTGCCAGCAGCTCCCGGGCAGCCTATGGCTACACCTTC. Translation gives CASSSRAAYGYTF. Filled out from reference TRBV7-2 and TRBJ1-2, the complete variable domain reads GAGVSQSPSNKVTEKGKDVELRCDPISGHTALYWYRQSLGQGLEFLIYFQGNSAPDKSGLPSDRFSAERTGGSVSTLTIQRTQQEDSAVYLCASSSRAAYGYTFGSGTRLTVV.

This clonotype has more than one count but fewer than ten. J is TRBJ1-6 and V is TRBV6-1, with D possibly TRBD1 on 5 matching bases. Germline assignment: CDR1 MNHNS and CDR2 SASEGT. CDR3 length equals 14 residues. The V gene lost 8 bases and the J gene lost 6 bases, with 14 bases spanning the gap. The CDR3 nucleotides read TGTGCCAGCTGTCCCGGGGGGGTTAATTCACCCCTCCACTTT. This encodes CASCPGGVNSPLHF.

The chain employs TRBV5-4 and TRBJ2-3; no clear D. The CDR3 runs 12 residues. Trimming shortened V by 2 bases and J by 5 bases, and 6 bases separated the two germline ends. Germline CDR1 is SGHNT and CDR2 is YYREEE (reference sequence). As DNA, the CDR3 is TGTGCCAGCAGCTTACACAGAGATACGCAGTATTTT. This translates into CASSLHRDTQYF.

This chain links TRBV5-1 with TRBJ2-5, with 12 bases that match TRBD2. The CDR3 spans 16 residues. Per germline, CDR1 SGHRS and CDR2 YFSETQ. V was clipped by 4 bases and J by 4 bases; unmatched bases: 8. CDR3 amino acids: CASSPDPSGRAETQYF. In nucleotides, the CDR3 is TGCGCCAGCAGCCCAGATCCTAGCGGGAGGGCAGAGACCCAGTACTTC.

This clonotype has a handful of counts. The chain is built from TRBV29-1 and TRBJ2-7; D is perhaps TRBD1 or TRBD2 (7 bases each). CDR3 length equals 13 residues. Trimming stripped 6 bases from V and 3 bases from J, with 15 bases between. Looked up from germline, CDR1 is SQVTM and CDR2 is ANQGSEA. CDR3 amino acids: CSVLGQRGYEQYF. In DNA, the CDR3 is TGCAGCGTATTGGGACAGCGGGGCTACGAGCAGTACTTC.

This chain links TRBV27 with TRBJ1-1, with D maybe TRBD1 (5 bases). This CDR3 comprises 14 residues. CDR1 and CDR2 (germline): MNHEY, SMNVEV (reference sequence). Trimming pared 2 bases from V and 5 bases from J, leaving 12 bases between. CDR3 sequence (DNA): TGTGCCAGCAGTTTAACGGCCGGGGGGACTGAAGCTTTCTTT. Translation gives CASSLTAGGTEAFF.

In this sample, this clonotype turned up a few times. V and J are TRBV7-2 and TRBJ2-7, with 7 bases lining up with TRBD2. V was clipped by 5 bases and J by 4 bases; unmatched bases: 14. Per the germline V gene, CDR1 is SGHTA and CDR2 is FQGNSA. There are 16 residues in the CDR3. The DNA for the CDR3 is TGTGCCAGCAGCAACTGGGCCGCGGGAGTGGGGTACGAGCAGTACTTC. Encoded protein: CASSNWAAGVGYEQYF. Full variable domain (missing parts from reference TRBV7-2 and TRBJ2-7): GAGVSQSPSNKVTEKGKDVELRCDPISGHTALYWYRQSLGQGLEFLIYFQGNSAPDKSGLPSDRFSAERTGGSVSTLTIQRTQQEDSAVYLCASSNWAAGVGYEQYFGPGTRLTVT.

The rearrangement uses TRBV28 and TRBJ2-3; 9 bases are shared with TRBD1. V lost 3 bases to trimming and J lost 5 bases; unmatched junction nucleotides: 6. CDR1 and CDR2 (germline): MDHEN, SYDVKM. The CDR3 length is 15 residues. CDR3 bases: TGTGCCAGCAGTTTCCCGGGACAGGGTAAAGATACGCAGTATTTT. This codes for CASSFPGQGKDTQYF.

The chain carries TRBV2 and TRBJ2-1; D is uncertain. V shed 2 bases and J shed 5 bases, with 7 bases lying between them. The V gene's germline CDR1 is SNHLY and CDR2 FYNNEI. This CDR3 has 13 residues. The CDR3 DNA reads as TGTGCCAGCAGTGAAAGCAGGAACAATGAGCAGTTCTTC. Translation gives CASSESRNNEQFF.

This clonotype has a count of ten or more. The chain carries TRBV11-2 and TRBJ2-1; 13 bases are a match to TRBD2. V shed 5 bases, J shed 0 bases, and the junction held 13 bases outside the gene matches. Germline CDR1 is SGHAT and CDR2 is FQNNGV. The CDR3 runs 20 residues. As DNA, the CDR3 is TGTGCCAGCAGCCGGCAAGGGACTAGCGGGAAGGTCAACTCCTACAATGAGCAGTTCTTC. Protein: CASSRQGTSGKVNSYNEQFF.

The chain is built from TRBV18 and TRBJ2-5, with D hard to call. CDR1 and CDR2 from the germline V gene are KGHSH and LQKENI. The length of the CDR3 is 13 residues. Trimming took off 4 bases at V and 5 bases at J, with 11 bases between the two ends. The CDR3 here is CASSQWSGETQYF. CDR3 nucleotides: TGTGCCAGCTCACAGTGGAGTGGGGAGACCCAGTACTTC.

The chain links TRBV12-3 or TRBV12-4 to TRBJ1-1; D is unclear. V was trimmed by 1 base and J by 0 bases, leaving 6 bases between them. The CDR3 length is 14 residues. CDR3 DNA sequence: TGTGCCAGCAGTTTAGTAGCGGTGAACACTGAAGCTTTCTTT. Translating it yields CASSLVAVNTEAFF.

The chain has TRBV5-4 and TRBJ2-3; 9 nucleotides align to TRBD2. V shed 7 bases, J shed 4 bases, and the junction held 1 base outside the gene matches. Germline-derived CDR1 and CDR2 are SGHNT and YYREEE (reference sequence). This CDR3 is 12 amino acids long. The CDR3 coding sequence is TGTGCCAGCGGGACTAGCTCAGATACGCAGTATTTT. Amino acid sequence: CASGTSSDTQYF.

About this clonotype itself: Germline is not matched at one junction end, which may reflect a read error. The chain recombines TRBV6-2 or TRBV6-3 with TRBJ2-2, with D perhaps TRBD1 (7 bases). Germline V lookup: CDR1 MNHEY, CDR2 SVGEGT. The CDR3 sequence is 14 residues long. CDR3 nucleotides: TGTGCCAGCCGCCCAGGGGGGAACACCGGGGAGCTGTGTTTT. It is translated as CASRPGGNTGELCF.

V gene TRBV18 combines with J gene TRBJ1-5, with D uncertain. Germline V gene lookup returns CDR1 KGHSH and CDR2 LQKENI. This CDR3 comprises 14 residues. Trimming removed 3 bases at V and 6 bases at J, with 12 bases between. The CDR3 coding sequence is TGTGCCAGCTCACCGGAGGTAGGGAGTCAGCCCCAGCATTTT. This translates into CASSPEVGSQPQHF. The full variable domain, its missing parts supplied by reference TRBV18 and TRBJ1-5, is NAGVMQNPRHLVRRRGQEARLRCSPMKGHSHVYWYRQLPEEGLKFMVYLQKENIIDESGMPKERFSAEFPKEGPSILRIQQVVRGDSAAYFCASSPEVGSQPQHFGDGTRLSIL.

The J gene is TRBJ1-1, the V gene TRBV6-5; perhaps TRBD1 as D (5 bases). Germline lookup yields CDR1 MNHEY and CDR2 SVGAGI. The CDR3 spans 15 residues. Trimming stripped 2 bases from V and 3 bases from J, with 13 bases between. The CDR3 region is CASSYLIQDDTEAFF. DNA for the CDR3: TGTGCCAGCAGTTACCTCATACAGGATGACACTGAAGCTTTCTTT.

This clonotype was seen only a few times. J is TRBJ1-4 and V is TRBV18; D call uncertain. CDR3 length equals 14 residues. From germline, CDR1 is KGHSH and CDR2 LQKENI. V lost 9 bases and J lost 1, with 12 bases in between. DNA of the CDR3: TGTGCCAGTTCATCCGGGCTAACTAATGAAAAACTGTTTTTT. Translated: CASSSGLTNEKLFF.

The chain joins TRBV18 to TRBJ2-3; D unresolved. The CDR3 is 15 residues long. V lost 6 bases to trimming and J lost 5 bases, with 18 bases between them. Germline lookup yields CDR1 KGHSH and CDR2 LQKENI. Here the CDR3 reads CASSPFGPPRDTQYF. The CDR3 DNA is TGTGCCAGCTCGCCTTTCGGACCCCCCAGAGATACGCAGTATTTT.

This chain links TRBV7-9 with TRBJ2-2; D remains unclear. The V gene's germline CDR1 is SEHNR and CDR2 FQNEAQ (reference sequence). V dropped 5 bases and J dropped 5 bases, with 9 bases sitting between them. CDR3 length: 13 amino acids. CDR3 residues: CASSTQKTGELFF. Written as DNA, the CDR3 is TGTGCCAGCAGCACCCAGAAGACCGGGGAGCTGTTTTTT.

This clonotype was seen a handful of times. The chain has TRBV5-1 and TRBJ2-7, with 7 bases matching TRBD2. After removal of 2 bases from V and 3 bases from J, the junction contained 11 bases not matched to a gene. The germline V gene has CDR1 SGHRS and CDR2 YFSETQ. The CDR3 covers 16 residues. The CDR3 is CASSFTTREFSYEQYF. The CDR3 DNA sequence: TGCGCCAGCAGCTTTACTACGCGGGAGTTTAGCTACGAGCAGTACTTC.

The CDR3 is CASSVVERALSYEQYF. As DNA, the CDR3 is TGTGCCAGCAGCGTAGTTGAGCGGGCCCTATCCTACGAGCAGTACTTC. The chain links TRBV9 to TRBJ2-7; D is possibly TRBD2 (6 bases). CDR1 and CDR2 from the germline V gene are SGDLS and YYNGEE. V lost 0 bases to trimming and J lost 1 base, with 14 bases between them. CDR3 size: 16 residues. Variable domain in full (rest from reference TRBV9 and TRBJ2-7): DSGVTQTPKHLITATGQRVTLRCSPRSGDLSVYWYQQSLDQGLQFLIQYYNGEERAKGNILERFSAQQFPDLHSELNLSSLELGDSALYFCASSVVERALSYEQYFGPGTRLTVT.